This T cell receptor (beta chain) was sequenced in a study of T cells in Graves' hyperthyroidism and ophthalmopathy. Whole-study results and caveats: Blood also showed most of the thyroid clonotypes that were expanded above 0.001.

Germline V gene lookup returns CDR1 MNHNS and CDR2 SASEGT. With 10 bases clipped from V and 2 bases from J, the junction kept 8 bases outside the gene matches. The CDR3 runs to 13 residues. Amplified TCR beta CDR3 regions derived from RNA transcripts. HTBI primers drove first-round RT-PCR of the TCR CDR3. TCRdb reprocessed the multiplex PCR reads via MiXCR and lists one record per CDR3 protein. In the table there are roughly 380,000 distinct CDR3 sequences, approximately 15% of which are singletons. This clonotype turned up a few times. Antigen: not known. For Graves' hyperthyroidism to be stable, ophthalmopathy could not progress within 18 months.

The receptor was derived from an older woman with Graves' hyperthyroidism. V and J are TRBV6-1 and TRBJ2-7, with 7 bases fitting TRBD2. Sequenced material: blood. Written as DNA, the CDR3 is TGTGCCACCTCAGCGGGGTTAGCCTACGAGCAGTACTTC. Protein product: CATSAGLAYEQYF.